Here is one T cell receptor beta chain with its context. Some clones are missing from TCRdb's copy, which holds only in-frame ones; the method was immunoSEQ multiplex PCR. The sample lists 190,000 or so clones; roughly 85% were seen once. This specimen belongs to a study of blood T cell repertoires in COVID-19. About the study: PBMCs, B-cell-depleted T cells, or T cells provided the cDNA or gDNA that made up the material.

Membership in each cohort depended on participant-reported clinical history. The CDR3 is 20 amino acids. The V call is TRBV21-1, the J call TRBJ1-2; the DNA was not compared with TRBD1, the D call given in the table. TRBV21-1 is a documented pseudogene. The TCR originated in a man aged 35-49 years who had recovered from COVID-19. Sequenced material: PBMCs or T cells enriched from blood (not recorded which). The CDR3 is CASSKGKNRGQGRKSYGYTF. The CDR3 coding sequence is TGTGCCAGCAGCAAAGGGAAAAACAGGGGGCAGGGGAGAAAATCTTATGGCTACACCTTC.